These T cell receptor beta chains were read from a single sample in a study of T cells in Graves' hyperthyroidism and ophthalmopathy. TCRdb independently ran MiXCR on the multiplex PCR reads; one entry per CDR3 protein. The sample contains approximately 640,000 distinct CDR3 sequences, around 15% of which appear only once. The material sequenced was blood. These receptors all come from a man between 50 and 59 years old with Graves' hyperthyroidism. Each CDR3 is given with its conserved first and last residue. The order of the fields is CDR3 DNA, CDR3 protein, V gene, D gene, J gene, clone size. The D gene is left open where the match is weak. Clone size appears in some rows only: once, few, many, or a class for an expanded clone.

DNA: TGTGCCAGCAGTTTTATGGGAGGGTGGGATGAGCAGTTCTTC
CDR3: CASSFMGGWDEQFF
V: TRBV28
D: TRBD2
J: TRBJ2-1
size: many

DNA: TGTGCCAGTGGATCCGATACAGGGCTCTACTCTGGAAACACCATATATTTT
CDR3: CASGSDTGLYSGNTIYF
V: TRBV19
D: -
J: TRBJ1-3
size: few

DNA: TGTGCCAGTAGTATAGACTGGACAGGCTTCACCGGGGAGCTGTTTTTT
CDR3: CASSIDWTGFTGELFF
V: TRBV19
D: TRBD1
J: TRBJ2-2
size: -

DNA: TGTGCCACCAGTGCCGATTTAGCGGGAGTCTACAATGAGCAGTTCTTC
CDR3: CATSADLAGVYNEQFF
V: TRBV24-1
D: TRBD2
J: TRBJ2-1
size: few

DNA: TGTGCCAGCAGCGTAGCGGCAGGGTATCAAGAGACCCAGTACTTC
CDR3: CASSVAAGYQETQYF
V: TRBV9
D: -
J: TRBJ2-5
size: -

DNA: TGTGCCAGCAGTCCCTCGGGACGGCCGTTATGGAACACTGAAGCTTTCTTT
CDR3: CASSPSGRPLWNTEAFF
V: TRBV27
D: -
J: TRBJ1-1
size: many

DNA: TGTGCCACCAGATTCACAGGGGGCAATGAGCAGTTCTTC
CDR3: CATRFTGGNEQFF
V: TRBV24-1
D: TRBD1
J: TRBJ2-1
size: -

DNA: TGTGCCAGCAGCTCCGGGGCGGGAGACTTCTACGAGCAGTACTTC
CDR3: CASSSGAGDFYEQYF
V: TRBV28
D: TRBD2
J: TRBJ2-7
size: -

DNA: TGCGCCAGCAGTGTGGCGGAGACCCAGTACTTC
CDR3: CASSVAETQYF
V: TRBV10-2
D: -
J: TRBJ2-5
size: -

DNA: TGTGCCAGCAGCTTAGTAGGGGGAGGAGAGACCCAGTACTTC
CDR3: CASSLVGGGETQYF
V: TRBV7-2
D: -
J: TRBJ2-5
size: many

DNA: TGTGCCAGCAGCCGACTGGAGACAGGGGGTAAAACTGAAGCTTTCTTT
CDR3: CASSRLETGGKTEAFF
V: TRBV27
D: TRBD1
J: TRBJ1-1
size: many

DNA: TGTGCCAGCAGCAAAAACGGGGACACCAGAAACACTGAAGCTTTCTTT
CDR3: CASSKNGDTRNTEAFF
V: TRBV2
D: -
J: TRBJ1-1
size: many

DNA: TGCGCCAGCAGCGGCACTAGCGGGAGGGCCGGCGGGGAGCTGTTTTTT
CDR3: CASSGTSGRAGGELFF
V: TRBV5-1
D: TRBD2
J: TRBJ2-2
size: once

DNA: TGTGCCAGCAGTTACCCGCGATCGGGTAGCACAGATACGCAGTATTTT
CDR3: CASSYPRSGSTDTQYF
V: TRBV6-2/TRBV6-3
D: -
J: TRBJ2-3
size: few

DNA: TGCGCCAGCAGCTTGGTTTCTAGCGGGAGGCAAGCGTTCTTC
CDR3: CASSLVSSGRQAFF
V: TRBV5-1
D: TRBD2
J: TRBJ2-1
size: -

DNA: TGTGCCAGCGATGAGGGCAGGGCCTATGGCTACACCTTC
CDR3: CASDEGRAYGYTF
V: TRBV7-9
D: -
J: TRBJ1-2
size: few

DNA: TGTGCCACCAGTGAAAAAACCCAAGAAGTCGGGGAGCTGTTTTTT
CDR3: CATSEKTQEVGELFF
V: TRBV24-1
D: -
J: TRBJ2-2
size: many

DNA: TGCGCCAGCAGCTTACTAGCGGGAGAATATTCCTACGAGCAGTACTTC
CDR3: CASSLLAGEYSYEQYF
V: TRBV5-1
D: TRBD2
J: TRBJ2-7
size: -

DNA: TGTGCCAGCAGGTGGGACACAGATACGCAGTATTTT
CDR3: CASRWDTDTQYF
V: TRBV28
D: -
J: TRBJ2-3
size: many

DNA: TGTGCCAGCAGCCCACCGGGAACGCGGACGAACACTGAAGCTTTCTTT
CDR3: CASSPPGTRTNTEAFF
V: TRBV28
D: -
J: TRBJ1-1
size: few

DNA: TGCGCCAGCAGCCAAGAGAGCGGGATCCCCTCCTACGAGCAGTACTTC
CDR3: CASSQESGIPSYEQYF
V: TRBV4-1
D: TRBD2
J: TRBJ2-7
size: few

DNA: TGTGCCAGCAGCTTGTCCTCCGGGGGGGGGGATGAGCAGTTCTTC
CDR3: CASSLSSGGGDEQFF
V: TRBV5-6
D: TRBD2
J: TRBJ2-1
size: many

DNA: TGTGCCAGCTCACCACAGGGGGCGTGGGAGCAGTACTTC
CDR3: CASSPQGAWEQYF
V: TRBV18
D: TRBD1
J: TRBJ2-7
size: many

DNA: TGTGCCAGTAGTCCCGGGACAGGGGTTTGGGGCTACACCTTC
CDR3: CASSPGTGVWGYTF
V: TRBV19
D: TRBD1
J: TRBJ1-2
size: -

DNA: TGCGCCAGCAGCCAAGGGGTAGGGGAGGGTCAGCCCCAGCATTTT
CDR3: CASSQGVGEGQPQHF
V: TRBV4-1
D: -
J: TRBJ1-5
size: -

DNA: TGTGCCAGCAGCACCCTGACAGGGTTCTACGAGCAGTACTTC
CDR3: CASSTLTGFYEQYF
V: TRBV11-2
D: TRBD1
J: TRBJ2-7
size: -

DNA: TGTGCCAGTAGTTACGAGCAGGGGGCCTCTGAAGCTTTCTTT
CDR3: CASSYEQGASEAFF
V: TRBV19
D: TRBD1
J: TRBJ1-1
size: few